This TCR beta chain was found in a study of T cell changes during pregnancy in multiple sclerosis. Measured with immunoSEQ multiplex PCR; TCRdb has only the in-frame clones, and not every one. The table lists 35,000 to 50,000 clones, approximately 91% of them singletons. This CDR3 comprises 13 residues. CDR1 is SGHDT, CDR2 YYEEEE, per germline. With 0 bases removed from V and 6 bases from J, the gap between germline ends came to 10 bases. This clonotype was obtained from a female donor with multiple sclerosis, enrolled in a pregnancy study. This chain joins TRBV5-6 and TRBJ2-7, with no clear D. The sample consisted of PBMCs (not recorded whether the cells were cultured). The DNA of the CDR3 is TGTGCCAGCAGCTTGGGCCCCCCCCGCGAGCAGTACTTC. Its protein product is CASSLGPPREQYF.